This T cell receptor beta chain was recovered during a study of blood T cell repertoires in COVID-19. Turning to the study itself: Acute-phase and convalescent COVID-19 samples originated in the United States, Italy and Spain. T cells, B-cell-depleted T cells, or PBMCs supplied cDNA or gDNA.

Seattle-derived patients entered the study during active infection and were followed longitudinally. The table came from immunoSEQ multiplex PCR; TCRdb's copy has only in-frame clones and leaves some out. The sample consists of 150,000 to 200,000 clones, roughly 90% of them appearing once. A single count supports this clone. Germline lookup yields CDR1 MRHNA and CDR2 SNTAGT. This CDR3 is 15 amino acids long. The J segment lost 2 bases and the V segment lost 5 bases, leaving 7 bases of the junction unmatched. This clonotype was sampled from a young man with COVID-19, enrolled during active disease. The rearrangement links TRBV6-4 to TRBJ2-3, with TRBD2 matching over 7 bases. The specimen sequenced was peripheral blood. DNA for the CDR3: TGTGCCAGCAGTCCAGCGGGGCTCGACACAGATACGCAGTATTTT. As protein: CASSPAGLDTDTQYF.